This TCR beta chain was identified during a study of fetal regulatory T cell absence and autoimmunity. Using immunoSEQ multiplex PCR, the repertoire was profiled, and TCRdb retains in-frame clones only, with some absent. The sample gives more than 90,000 clones, about two thirds of which show up once; approximately 1.9% is in the top ten. The CDR3 spans 14 residues. Losses at the gene ends were 0 bases for V and 7 bases for J; bases not matched to a gene: 0. Germline V gene sequence: CDR1 MNHEY, CDR2 SVGAGI. The TCR comes from a male donor with IPEX syndrome. The V gene is TRBV6-5, the J gene TRBJ1-2, with 12 bases aligning to TRBD1. The sample was pancreas tissue. The CDR3, as DNA: TGTGCCAGCAGTTACTCGGGACAGGGGGCTGGCTACACCTTC. Its translation is CASSYSGQGAGYTF.